The 32 T cell receptor beta chains given below trace back to one sample, sequenced in a study of blood T cell repertoires in COVID-19. Clones were sequenced by immunoSEQ multiplex PCR, and TCRdb holds only the in-frame ones, with some missing. The sample includes a few hundred thousand clones, almost 85% seen only once; the top ten take roughly 5%. The sequenced material came from peripheral blood. The receptors here all came from a man in his fifties or sixties with active or convalescent COVID-19.

The rearrangement joins TRBV5-6 to TRBJ2-1; 7 bases align to TRBD1. This CDR3 spans 14 amino acids. The trim removed 5 bases at V and 9 bases at J, leaving 11 bases unmatched. CDR1 and CDR2 (germline): SGHDT, YYEEEE. The chain's CDR3 is CASRAGRQGPEQFF. CDR3 nucleotide sequence: TGTGCCAGCAGGGCCGGTAGACAGGGTCCTGAGCAGTTCTTC.

The genes are TRBV7-2 and TRBJ2-7, with a tentative D call TRBD2 (6 bases). Trimming removed 3 bases from V and 2 bases from J, with 11 bases in between. The CDR3 runs 14 residues. From germline, CDR1 is SGHTA and CDR2 FQGNSA. CDR3 bases: TGTGCCAGCAGCTTGGGGAGGCGGACCTACGAGCAGTACTTC. Amino acids: CASSLGRRTYEQYF. Full variable domain (outside the CDR3, taken from reference TRBV7-2 and TRBJ2-7): GAGVSQSPSNKVTEKGKDVELRCDPISGHTALYWYRQSLGQGLEFLIYFQGNSAPDKSGLPSDRFSAERTGGSVSTLTIQRTQQEDSAVYLCASSLGRRTYEQYFGPGTRLTVT.

The J gene is TRBJ1-5, the V gene TRBV12-5; D is undetermined. Germline CDR1 and CDR2: LGHNT and FRNRAP. The CDR3 has 15 amino acids. V was trimmed by 2 bases and J by 0 bases, leaving 8 bases between them. This CDR3 is CASGLNSASNQPQHF. The CDR3, as DNA: TGTGCTAGTGGTTTGAACAGTGCTAGCAATCAGCCCCAGCATTTT. Together with reference TRBV12-5 and TRBJ1-5, the CDR3 gives the full variable domain: DARVTQTPRHKVTEMGQEVTMRCQPILGHNTVFWYRQTMMQGLELLAYFRNRAPLDDSGMPKDRFSAEMPDATLATLKIQPSEPRDSAVYFCASGLNSASNQPQHFGDGTRLSIL.

This clone appeared a few times. The genes are TRBV7-2 and TRBJ2-5, with 14 positions matching TRBD2. The trim removed 0 bases at V and 8 bases at J, leaving 8 bases unmatched. There are 17 residues in the CDR3. Germline lookup yields CDR1 SGHTA and CDR2 FQGNSA. CDR3 bases: TGTGCCAGCAGCTTAGCCGGGACTAGCGGGAGAAGAGAAACCCAGTACTTC. Translated, it gives CASSLAGTSGRRETQYF. Complete variable domain (other parts from reference TRBV7-2 and TRBJ2-5): GAGVSQSPSNKVTEKGKDVELRCDPISGHTALYWYRQSLGQGLEFLIYFQGNSAPDKSGLPSDRFSAERTGGSVSTLTIQRTQQEDSAVYLCASSLAGTSGRRETQYFGPGTRLLVL.

V usage is TRBV4-1 and J usage is TRBJ1-6; 7 bases align to TRBD1. This CDR3 spans 17 amino acids. From germline, CDR1 is MGHRA and CDR2 YSYEKL. The junction had 6 bases not matched to a gene; V was cut back by 3 bases and J by 1 base. The CDR3 reads CASSHSGGLSYNSPLHF. The CDR3 DNA reads TGCGCCAGCAGCCACTCAGGGGGGCTGTCCTATAATTCACCCCTCCACTTT.

Of note for this clone: Within the sample, other DNA sequences also encode this same CDR3. The rearrangement uses TRBV14 and TRBJ2-5; no firm D call. Germline V gene lookup returns CDR1 SGHDN and CDR2 FVKESK. This CDR3 region has 13 residues. Trimming removed 0 bases at V and 5 bases at J, with 7 bases between. The CDR3 DNA reads as TGTGCCAGCAGCCAAGAGAGGCGGGAGACCCAGTACTTC. This codes for CASSQERRETQYF.

The chain recombines TRBV6-1 with TRBJ2-2; D ambiguous. The CDR3 has 13 amino acids. The germline V gene encodes CDR1 MNHNS and CDR2 SASEGT. V gave up 2 bases and J gave up 7 bases, with 8 bases separating them. The CDR3 loop is CASSETVYGELFF. The CDR3 DNA reads TGTGCCAGCAGTGAAACGGTATACGGGGAGCTGTTTTTT.

This chain joins TRBV4-2 and TRBJ2-1; D might be TRBD2 (6 bases). V lost 1 base and J lost 8, with 18 bases in between. CDR1 and CDR2 (germline): LGHNA, YNFKEQ. CDR3 size: 16 residues. CDR3 residues: CASSQVLGLAKYEQFF. In nucleotides, the CDR3 is TGTGCCAGCAGCCAAGTTCTAGGGCTAGCGAAGTATGAGCAGTTCTTC.

On this clone: Different DNA sequences within this sample yield the same CDR3. The chain links TRBV4-2 to TRBJ2-3; D not certain. Trimming left V 1 base short and J 2 bases short, with 7 bases between. This CDR3 contains 14 residues. CDR1 and CDR2 from the germline V gene are LGHNA and YNFKEQ. CDR3 nucleotide sequence: TGTGCCAGCAGCCAAGGAGGATCCACAGATACGCAGTATTTT. Residues: CASSQGGSTDTQYF.

The gene calls are TRBV25-1 and TRBJ2-3; D unresolved. Trimming left V 3 bases short and J 5 bases short, with 12 bases between. The CDR3 covers 14 residues. Germline V gene sequence: CDR1 MGHDK, CDR2 SYGVNS. Written as DNA, the CDR3 is TGTGCCAGCAGTGAGGGCCGTGATGAAGATACGCAGTATTTT. As protein: CASSEGRDEDTQYF.

The chain is built from TRBV25-1 and TRBJ2-1, with D unclear. V lost 4 bases and J 0 bases, leaving 4 bases between the germline ends. This CDR3 has 13 amino acids. Germline loops: CDR1 MGHDK, CDR2 SYGVNS. CDR3: CASSASSYNEQFF. For the CDR3, the DNA is TGTGCCAGCAGTGCCAGCTCCTACAATGAGCAGTTCTTC. Variable domain in full (rest from reference TRBV25-1 and TRBJ2-1): EADIYQTPRYLVIGTGKKITLECSQTMGHDKMYWYQQDPGMELHLIHYSYGVNSTEKGDLSSESTVSRIRTEHFPLTLESARPSHTSQYLCASSASSYNEQFFGPGTRLTVL.

The J gene is TRBJ2-3, the V gene TRBV7-2; 12 bases line up with TRBD2. After removal of 5 bases from V and 3 bases from J, the junction contained 12 bases not matched to a gene. CDR1 is SGHTA, CDR2 FQGNSA, per germline. This CDR3 contains 18 residues. In nucleotides, the CDR3 is TGTGCCAGCAGCCCGGGGTTACTAGCGGGAGGAAAAACAGATACGCAGTATTTT. Protein product: CASSPGLLAGGKTDTQYF.

The chain carries TRBV28 and TRBJ1-2; D perhaps matches TRBD1 (5 bases). V lost 3 bases and J lost 7, with 12 bases in between. Germline assignment: CDR1 MDHEN and CDR2 SYDVKM. The CDR3 has 13 residues. The CDR3 nucleotides are TGTGCCAGCAGTTTGGAATGGGGCGGTGGCTACACCTTC. Its protein is CASSLEWGGGYTF.

The sample holds one count of this clone. This chain joins TRBV18 and TRBJ1-1; 7 nucleotides align to TRBD1. The germline gives CDR1 KGHSH, CDR2 LQKENI. The V and J ends lost 4 bases and 1 base, in that order; junction bases with no gene match: 6. This CDR3 spans 15 amino acids. CDR3 in amino acids: CASSLGTVGNTEAFF. The CDR3 nucleotides are TGTGCCAGCTCACTCGGGACAGTGGGGAACACTGAAGCTTTCTTT.

The rearrangement uses TRBV24-1 and TRBJ1-1; D is unclear. In germline, CDR1 is KGHDR, CDR2 SFDVKD. The length of the CDR3 is 13 residues. The V and J ends lost 5 bases and 5 bases respectively, with 11 bases between them. This CDR3 reads CATSAGGGTEAFF. The CDR3 nucleotides are TGTGCCACCAGTGCCGGTGGCGGGACTGAAGCTTTCTTT.

This sequence joins TRBV4-1 and TRBJ1-6; TRBD1 agrees at 12 bases. The CDR3 contains 22 residues. Germline assignment: CDR1 MGHRA and CDR2 YSYEKL. The junction had 23 bases not matched to a gene; V was cut back by 4 bases and J by 7 bases. The CDR3 DNA reads as TGCGCCAGCAGCCTCACCCGTTCGATCTCCGGGACAGGGGGCAGTGTCAATTCACCCCTCCACTTT. Translating gives CASSLTRSISGTGGSVNSPLHF.

The rearrangement uses TRBV7-9 and TRBJ2-1, with 11 nucleotides matching TRBD2. Trimming removed 4 bases from V and 4 bases from J; junction bases left unmatched: 6. This CDR3 has 16 amino acids. Germline V lookup: CDR1 SEHNR, CDR2 FQNEAQ (reference sequence). The CDR3 DNA reads TGTGCCAGCAGCTCTAGCGGGAGGCTCGGTTACAATGAGCAGTTCTTC. This codes for CASSSSGRLGYNEQFF.

The V gene is TRBV7-4, the J gene TRBJ2-2; D gene uncertain. CDR1 is SGHVT and CDR2 is SQSDAQ in the germline V gene. V lost 3 bases, J lost 5 bases, and 19 bases lay in between. This CDR3 has 17 amino acids. CDR3 in amino acids: CASSFDPVPWLTGELFF. CDR3 bases: TGTGCCAGCAGCTTCGATCCGGTCCCGTGGTTAACCGGGGAGCTGTTTTTT.

The chain recombines TRBV6-5 with TRBJ1-2; weak D call: TRBD1 (5 bases). The CDR3 runs 12 residues. V was clipped by 7 bases and J by 7 bases, with 13 bases between them. From germline, CDR1 is MNHEY and CDR2 SVGAGI. CDR3 amino acids: CASNGGSGGYTF. The CDR3 bases are TGTGCCAGCAATGGGGGGTCTGGTGGCTACACCTTC.

J is TRBJ2-2 and V is TRBV18; 11 bases agree with TRBD2. The CDR3 runs to 15 residues. The V and J ends lost 6 bases and 2 bases, in that order; junction bases with no gene match: 2. Germline-derived CDR1 and CDR2 are KGHSH and LQKENI. The DNA for the CDR3 is TGTGCCAGCTCGGGACTAGCGGATAACACCGGGGAGCTGTTTTTT. Translating gives CASSGLADNTGELFF.

This chain connects TRBV7-2 to TRBJ1-5, with a possible D match to TRBD1 (5 bases). With 2 bases removed from V and 7 bases from J, the gap between germline ends came to 9 bases. The germline V gene encodes CDR1 SGHTA and CDR2 FQGNSA. This CDR3 has 13 amino acids. The CDR3 sequence is CASSLKGLQPQHF. CDR3 nucleotides: TGTGCCAGCAGCTTAAAGGGGTTACAGCCCCAGCATTTT.

This chain links TRBV6-6 with TRBJ2-7; D not certain. The CDR3 is made up of 14 amino acids. Trimming left V 1 base short and J 1 base short, with 8 bases between. Germline CDR1 is MNHNY and CDR2 is SVGAGI (reference sequence). This CDR3 reads CASSYWSSSYEQYF. The CDR3 DNA follows: TGTGCCAGCAGTTACTGGAGCTCTTCCTACGAGCAGTACTTC.

V and J are TRBV19 and TRBJ1-5; no definite D call. Trimming cost V 7 bases and J 3 bases, with 16 bases left between them. The CDR3 contains 15 residues. CDR1 is LNHDA, CDR2 SQIVND, per germline (reference sequence). This chain's CDR3 is CASMEGGGFNQPQHF. CDR3 in DNA: TGTGCCAGTATGGAGGGCGGAGGATTCAATCAGCCCCAGCATTTT.

The V call is TRBV19, the J call TRBJ2-2; TRBD1 matches 7 bases. J was trimmed by 4 bases and V by 4 bases; bases with no gene match: 0. Germline CDR1 and CDR2: LNHDA and SQIVND (reference sequence). This CDR3 is built from 13 residues. In DNA form, the CDR3 reads TGTGCCAGTAGTAGACAGGGCACCGGGGAGCTGTTTTTT. Translating it yields CASSRQGTGELFF.

This clone has a single count. V usage is TRBV3-1 (or the pseudogene TRBV3-2) and J usage is TRBJ2-5, with TRBD2 matching 13 bases. Trimming took 0 bases from V and 1 from J; bases not matched to a gene: 11. Germline-derived CDR1 and CDR2 are LGHDT and YNNKEL (reference sequence). This CDR3 is built from 20 residues. CDR3 bases: TGTGCCAGCAGCCAAGAGGGACTTGGACTAGCGGGAGTCCCCCAAGAGACCCAGTACTTC. The encoded protein is CASSQEGLGLAGVPQETQYF.

The rearrangement uses TRBV2 and TRBJ1-1, with D possibly matching TRBD1 (5 bases). V was trimmed by 0 bases and J by 11 bases, leaving 16 bases between them. This CDR3 comprises 14 residues. From germline, CDR1 is SNHLY and CDR2 FYNNEI. The CDR3 here is CASSEALRGVGAFF. The CDR3 nucleotides are TGTGCCAGCAGTGAAGCGCTTCGGGGGGTCGGGGCTTTCTTT.

The chain employs TRBV6-2 or TRBV6-3 and TRBJ2-5; D possibly corresponds to TRBD2 (7 bases). The CDR3 totals 15 residues. Germline CDR1 reads MNHEY; CDR2 reads SVGEGT. V was trimmed by 5 bases and J by 4 bases, leaving 17 bases between them. CDR3: CASSRGGFGRETQYF. The DNA of the CDR3 is TGTGCCAGCAGTAGGGGGGGCTTCGGGAGAGAGACCCAGTACTTC.

Notes on this clone: Germline and junction disagree at one end, which may indicate a read error. The genes are TRBV3-1 (or the pseudogene TRBV3-2) and TRBJ2-1, with a tentative D call TRBD2 (5 bases). The length of the CDR3 is 10 residues. The germline CDR1 and CDR2 sequences are LGHDT and YNNKEL (reference sequence). The CDR3 coding sequence is TGCTCCGGCGCGGGTAATGAGCAGTTCTTC. It codes for CSGAGNEQFF.

This clone was seen just once. This chain uses TRBV29-1 with TRBJ2-2, with a possible D match to TRBD1 (5 bases). Germline V gives CDR1 SQVTM, CDR2 ANQGSEA. V shed 4 bases and J shed 0 bases, with 15 bases lying between them. The CDR3 is 16 residues long. The CDR3 region has the DNA TGCAGCGTTGGGGGCGCGACAGCTTCGAACACCGGGGAGCTGTTTTTT. Protein sequence: CSVGGATASNTGELFF.

The rearrangement uses TRBV6-2 or TRBV6-3 and TRBJ2-1, with TRBD2 as a possible D gene (5 bases). Germline values: CDR1 MNHEY, CDR2 SVGEGT. This CDR3 spans 16 amino acids. Trimming took off 5 bases at V and 2 bases at J, with 16 bases between the two ends. The CDR3 region has the DNA TGTGCCAGCAGTCCCACCTTGCGGGCCCCCTACAATGAGCAGTTCTTC. Residues: CASSPTLRAPYNEQFF.

V and J are TRBV10-2 and TRBJ2-5; weak D call: TRBD2 (6 bases). The CDR3 spans 14 residues. The germline V gene has CDR1 WSHSY and CDR2 SAAADI. Trimming left V 4 bases short and J 5 bases short, with 14 bases between. CDR3 region: CASSGLGGGETQYF. CDR3 sequence (DNA): TGCGCCAGCAGTGGGCTAGGTGGGGGGGAGACCCAGTACTTC.

This rearrangement joins TRBV5-1 to TRBJ1-1; 10 nucleotides line up with TRBD1. V lost 0 bases to trimming and J lost 5 bases; unmatched junction nucleotides: 7. The germline V gene encodes CDR1 SGHRS and CDR2 YFSETQ. CDR3 length: 16 amino acids. The chain's CDR3 is CASSLADKGQGTEAFF. CDR3 DNA: TGCGCCAGCAGCTTGGCCGATAAGGGACAGGGGACTGAAGCTTTCTTT.